The 13 T cell receptor beta chains given below trace back to one sample, sequenced in a study of T cells after yellow fever vaccination. Via MiXCR, TCRdb re-called the 5' RACE reads, giving one row per CDR3 protein. This sample carries 140,000 to 150,000 distinct CDR3 sequences, under 8% of them seen once, and the ten largest clones take approximately 0.59%. Sequenced here: CD4+ T cells sorted from PBMCs, sampled 10 days after the yellow fever booster vaccination. The receptors here all came from a man aged 30 to 45 who received the YFV17D yellow fever vaccine.

This clonotype was found many times. V is TRBV10-2 and J is TRBJ2-3; 7 bases match TRBD2. This CDR3 spans 16 amino acids. After removal of 3 bases from V and 2 bases from J, the junction contained 8 bases not matched to a gene. Germline assignment: CDR1 WSHSY and CDR2 SAAADI. DNA for the CDR3: TGCGCCAGCAGTGAATACGTGGGAGGGTTCACAGATACGCAGTATTTT. This encodes CASSEYVGGFTDTQYF.

The table lists this clonotype with many counts. The V call is TRBV29-1, the J call TRBJ2-5; weak D call: TRBD1 (5 bases). Trimming shortened V by 5 bases and J by 2 bases, and 9 bases separated the two germline ends. Germline V CDR1 and CDR2: SQVTM, ANQGSEA. This CDR3 contains 12 residues. The CDR3 loop reads CSVNRQQETQYF. CDR3 nucleotide sequence: TGCAGCGTTAACCGACAGCAAGAGACCCAGTACTTC.

In this sample, this clonotype turned up a few times. The CDR3: CSARASSGQETQYF. The CDR3 DNA follows: TGCAGTGCTAGAGCATCTAGCGGGCAAGAGACCCAGTACTTC. The chain couples TRBV20-1 to TRBJ2-5; 8 nucleotides align to TRBD2. Trimming at V came to 1 base and at J to 2 bases, leaving 3 bases not matched to a gene. CDR3 length equals 14 residues. CDR1 and CDR2 from the germline V gene are DFQATT and SNEGSKA (reference sequence).

This chain uses TRBV6-5 with TRBJ1-4; TRBD1 aligns across 9 bases. The CDR3 covers 15 residues. In germline, CDR1 is MNHEY, CDR2 SVGAGI. The V gene end was trimmed by 3 bases and the J gene end by 8 bases; junction bases not matched to a gene: 7. The CDR3 sequence is CASSYSTGGREKLFF. CDR3 coding DNA: TGTGCCAGCAGTTATTCGACAGGGGGAAGGGAAAAACTGTTTTTT.

This clonotype has a count of ten or more. The chain has TRBV12-3 or TRBV12-4 and TRBJ2-7; possible D gene TRBD2, 5 bases. With 1 base removed from V and 7 bases from J, the gap between germline ends came to 14 bases. This CDR3 region has 14 residues. The CDR3 DNA reads TGTGCCAGCAGTTTAGTTGGCAGAACGGGGGAGCAGTACTTC. This translates into CASSLVGRTGEQYF.

This clonotype occurred many times. The genes are TRBV5-1 and TRBJ2-5; D ambiguous. Germline CDR1 is SGHRS and CDR2 is YFSETQ. There are 15 residues in the CDR3. The V end lost 0 bases, the J end lost 4 bases, and 13 bases lay between the germline ends. The CDR3 here is CASSLGFNQGETQYF. The CDR3, as DNA: TGCGCCAGCAGCTTGGGGTTCAACCAAGGAGAGACCCAGTACTTC.

This clonotype has only a few counts. The genes are TRBV6-2 or TRBV6-3 and TRBJ1-5; D gene unclear. This CDR3 has 18 residues. Between the trimmed V and J ends, which lost 2 bases and 0 bases, there was a span of 17 bases. The V gene's germline CDR1 is MNHEY and CDR2 SVGEGT. The CDR3 nucleotides read TGTGCCAGCAGTTACGGCATGATGGCAGGTTCTAGCAATCAGCCCCAGCATTTT. It encodes CASSYGMMAGSSNQPQHF.

In this sample, this clonotype turned up a few times. The chain employs TRBV5-6 and TRBJ2-5; 7 nucleotides match TRBD1. The germline CDR1 and CDR2 sequences are SGHDT and YYEEEE. The CDR3 loop spans 14 amino acids. V dropped 4 bases and J dropped 1; count of bases not matched to a gene: 4. CDR3 in amino acids: CASSAGQVQETQYF. The CDR3 DNA reads TGTGCCAGCAGCGCCGGACAGGTCCAAGAGACCCAGTACTTC.

This clonotype has a count of ten or more. V is TRBV7-6 and J is TRBJ2-2; TRBD2 aligns across 10 bases. CDR1 and CDR2 (germline): SGHVS, FNYEAQ. This CDR3 region has 17 residues. Trimming cost V 5 bases and J 1 base; bases outside gene matches: 7. Here the CDR3 reads CASSAGLADLNTGELFF. The CDR3, as DNA: TGTGCCAGCAGCGCAGGACTAGCGGACCTGAACACCGGGGAGCTGTTTTTT.

This clonotype was counted ten times or more. V usage is TRBV5-1 and J usage is TRBJ2-2, with D possibly matching TRBD1 (6 bases). The CDR3 runs to 14 residues. Germline CDR1 is SGHRS and CDR2 is YFSETQ. The V end lost 4 bases, the J end lost 7 bases, and 14 bases lay between the germline ends. This CDR3 is CASSATGQNGELFF. The CDR3 nucleotides are TGCGCCAGCAGCGCCACAGGGCAGAACGGGGAGCTGTTTTTT.

Ten or more counts support this clonotype. The chain employs TRBV14 and TRBJ2-2; D unresolved. Trimming took 3 bases from V and 4 from J, leaving 15 bases between them. Germline loops: CDR1 SGHDN, CDR2 FVKESK. The CDR3 extends over 16 amino acids. The CDR3 loop is CASSQALSIVTGELFF. The CDR3 DNA reads as TGTGCCAGCAGCCAGGCCTTATCAATTGTCACCGGGGAGCTGTTTTTT. Drawing the rest from reference TRBV14 and TRBJ2-2, the complete variable domain is EAGVTQFPSHSVIEKGQTVTLRCDPISGHDNLYWYRRVMGKEIKFLLHFVKESKQDESGMPNNRFLAERTGGTYSTLKVQPAELEDSGVYFCASSQALSIVTGELFFGEGSRLTVL.

Many counts were recorded for this clonotype. The chain recombines TRBV19 with TRBJ2-1, with 7 bases that match TRBD2. This CDR3 spans 14 amino acids. V dropped 1 base and J dropped 9; count of bases not matched to a gene: 6. The V gene's germline CDR1 is LNHDA and CDR2 SQIVND (reference sequence). CDR3 residues: CASSIGGRAVEQFF. The CDR3 coding sequence is TGTGCCAGTAGTATAGGAGGGAGGGCCGTTGAGCAGTTCTTC.

In its sample, this clonotype was seen a few times. The CDR3 sequence: CASRVQETQYF. CDR3 in DNA: TGTGCCAGCAGGGTTCAAGAGACCCAGTACTTC. The rearrangement links TRBV7-2 to TRBJ2-5; D ambiguous. Germline V gives CDR1 SGHTA, CDR2 FQGNSA. This CDR3 is built from 11 residues. V dropped 6 bases and J dropped 2 bases, with 4 bases sitting between them.